A few counts support the clone carrying this TCR beta chain. The assay was immunoSEQ multiplex PCR, and TCRdb's table has in-frame clones only and misses some. This repertoire shows some 46,000 clones, more than 60% found once; its top ten account for roughly 13%. These data are taken from a study of cytotoxic CD8 clonotypes in ibrutinib-treated CLL. This TCR was sampled from a human donor with chronic lymphocytic leukemia. The sequencing used PBMCs, collected after 12 months of ibrutinib treatment.

CDR3 protein: CASRPGGLTGSGTEAFF. CDR3 in DNA: TGTGCCAGCAGGCCCGGGGGCCTGACAGGGTCGGGTACTGAAGCTTTCTTT. This chain joins TRBV27 and TRBJ1-1; TRBD1 agrees at 7 bases. Trimming cost V 6 bases and J 5 bases; bases outside gene matches: 18. In germline, CDR1 is MNHEY, CDR2 SMNVEV (reference sequence). The CDR3 has 17 residues.